One and the same sample provided the 29 T cell receptor beta chains below, sequenced in a study of blood T cell repertoires in COVID-19. Libraries were prepared by immunoSEQ multiplex PCR; TCRdb keeps only in-frame clonotypes and omits some of them. The data show about 91,000 clones, around 88% seen once. Input material: peripheral blood. These receptors came from a woman between 65 and 79 years old with acute or convalescent COVID-19.

The chain recombines TRBV9 with TRBJ2-3; D unclear. Germline V gives CDR1 SGDLS, CDR2 YYNGEE. V was trimmed by 0 bases and J by 5 bases, leaving 4 bases between them. The CDR3 covers 12 residues. CDR3 sequence: CASSVDIDTQYF. The CDR3, as DNA: TGTGCCAGCAGCGTAGATATAGATACGCAGTATTTT.

V gene TRBV28 combines with J gene TRBJ1-4; D call uncertain. CDR3 size: 17 residues. Germline CDR1 is MDHEN and CDR2 is SYDVKM. V gave up 2 bases and J gave up 0 bases, with 13 bases separating them. The CDR3 bases are TGTGCCAGCAGTTTAGGAACGTCAGGTGCAACTAATGAAAAACTGTTTTTT. Encoded protein: CASSLGTSGATNEKLFF. The full variable domain, in which reference TRBV28 and TRBJ1-4 provide the parts outside the CDR3, is DVKVTQSSRYLVKRTGEKVFLECVQDMDHENMFWYRQDPGLGLRLIYFSYDVKMKEKGDIPEGYSVSREKKERFSLILESASTNQTSMYLCASSLGTSGATNEKLFFGSGTQLSVL.

The chain carries TRBV5-6 and TRBJ2-2, with D possibly matching TRBD2 (6 bases). The CDR3 consists of 16 residues. V lost 0 bases and J 4 bases, leaving 13 bases between the germline ends. Germline lookup yields CDR1 SGHDT and CDR2 YYEEEE. The CDR3 region is CASSLAARGTTGELFF. CDR3 nucleotides: TGTGCCAGCAGCTTGGCCGCGCGGGGCACCACCGGGGAGCTGTTTTTT.

The V gene is TRBV13, the J gene TRBJ1-2, with 8 bases aligning to TRBD1. The CDR3 loop spans 16 amino acids. Trimming cost V 5 bases and J 0 bases; bases outside gene matches: 8. Germline values: CDR1 PRHDT, CDR2 FYEKMQ (reference sequence). The CDR3 here is CASSIGPGQANYGYTF. DNA for the CDR3: TGTGCCAGCAGCATTGGTCCGGGACAGGCTAACTATGGCTACACCTTC.

The rearrangement joins TRBV5-8 to TRBJ2-5; no firm D call. The V gene's germline CDR1 is SGHTS and CDR2 YDEGEE. V gave up 0 bases and J gave up 5 bases, with 2 bases separating them. This CDR3 contains 11 residues. The CDR3 DNA reads as TGTGCCAGCAGCTTGGCGGAGACCCAGTACTTC. Its protein product is CASSLAETQYF.

This chain links TRBV19 with TRBJ2-1; TRBD2 matches 7 bases. Germline V lookup: CDR1 LNHDA, CDR2 SQIVND (reference sequence). The V gene end was trimmed by 3 bases and the J gene end by 0 bases; junction bases not matched to a gene: 5. The length of the CDR3 is 16 residues. The CDR3 sequence is CASSILAESSYNEQFF. The DNA for the CDR3 is TGTGCCAGTAGTATTCTAGCGGAGAGCTCCTACAATGAGCAGTTCTTC.

This clone has more than one count but fewer than ten. The chain carries TRBV2 and TRBJ2-1; 10 bases agree with TRBD1. The CDR3 has 14 amino acids. Germline V gene sequence: CDR1 SNHLY, CDR2 FYNNEI. V was clipped by 6 bases and J by 9 bases; unmatched bases: 8. The CDR3 loop is CASSIDRGQGEQFF. CDR3 in DNA: TGTGCCAGCAGCATTGACAGGGGGCAAGGTGAGCAGTTCTTC.

The chain links TRBV29-1 to TRBJ2-6; D is perhaps TRBD2 (6 bases). The CDR3 consists of 15 residues. The germline V and J ends were trimmed by 1 base and 0 bases, with 7 bases remaining between them. The germline gives CDR1 SQVTM, CDR2 ANQGSEA. CDR3 coding DNA: TGCAGCGTTGAAGTGGGGGGCTCTGGGGCCAACGTCCTGACTTTC. Translating gives CSVEVGGSGANVLTF.

This chain joins TRBV5-1 and TRBJ2-2, with TRBD2 matching over 7 bases. Germline-derived CDR1 and CDR2 are SGHRS and YFSETQ. CDR3 size: 14 residues. V was pared by 0 bases and J by 7 bases, with 3 bases of the junction left unmatched. The CDR3: CASSLGLADGELFF. CDR3 DNA: TGCGCCAGCAGCTTGGGGCTAGCGGACGGGGAGCTGTTTTTT.

The chain is built from TRBV27 and TRBJ2-1, with D maybe TRBD1 (5 bases). The CDR3 has 16 amino acids. Trimming removed 2 bases at V and 8 bases at J, with 19 bases between. Germline V gives CDR1 MNHEY, CDR2 SMNVEV (reference sequence). Written as DNA, the CDR3 is TGTGCCAGCAGTTTAGAGCCTTGGACATTGGGCCATGAGCAGTTCTTC. Encoded protein: CASSLEPWTLGHEQFF.

V and J are TRBV4-1 and TRBJ2-1, with 8 nucleotides matching TRBD2. The CDR3 loop spans 14 amino acids. Germline V gene sequence: CDR1 MGHRA, CDR2 YSYEKL. Trimming took 2 bases from V and 6 from J; bases not matched to a gene: 3. The CDR3: CASSQIGLANEQFF. In nucleotides, the CDR3 is TGCGCCAGCAGCCAAATAGGACTAGCCAATGAGCAGTTCTTC.

The chain is built from TRBV30 and TRBJ2-7, with D possibly being TRBD1 (6 bases). Trimming removed 1 base from V and 3 bases from J, with 10 bases in between. This CDR3 has 13 amino acids. Germline lookup yields CDR1 GTSNPN and CDR2 SVGIG (reference sequence). The CDR3: CAWSGWGHYEQYF. In nucleotides, the CDR3 is TGTGCCTGGAGTGGTTGGGGGCACTACGAGCAGTACTTC.

This clone was counted a single time. This chain uses TRBV14 with TRBJ2-7; D not certain. From germline, CDR1 is SGHDN and CDR2 FVKESK. This CDR3 spans 13 amino acids. V dropped 3 bases and J dropped 0 bases, with 6 bases sitting between them. CDR3 in amino acids: CASSHLSSYEQYF. CDR3 nucleotide sequence: TGTGCCAGCAGCCATCTAAGCTCCTACGAGCAGTACTTC.

The chain carries TRBV15 and TRBJ2-1; D may be TRBD2 (6 bases). The germline V gene encodes CDR1 LNHNV and CDR2 YYDKDF (reference sequence). The CDR3 contains 13 residues. Trimming took off 5 bases at V and 4 bases at J, with 9 bases between the two ends. CDR3 DNA sequence: TGTGCCACCAGCGGGGGACTGTACAATGAGCAGTTCTTC. Protein sequence: CATSGGLYNEQFF.

A remark on this clone: The sample has other DNA sequences that encode this CDR3 too. This chain uses TRBV5-1 with TRBJ2-2; TRBD2 matches at 7 bases. Unmatched junction bases numbered 3, after V lost 2 bases and J lost 2 bases. The CDR3 extends over 15 amino acids. The germline V gene encodes CDR1 SGHRS and CDR2 YFSETQ. CDR3 bases: TGCGCCAGCAGCTTTGCTAGCGGAAACACCGGGGAGCTGTTTTTT. This encodes CASSFASGNTGELFF.

This sequence joins TRBV28 and TRBJ2-2, with D unclear. The CDR3 totals 14 residues. Germline loops: CDR1 MDHEN, CDR2 SYDVKM. Trimming removed 6 bases at V and 1 base at J, with 9 bases between. CDR3 nucleotide sequence: TGTGCCAGCAGCCTGTGGCTGAACACCGGGGAGCTGTTTTTT. Its translation: CASSLWLNTGELFF.

This chain joins TRBV10-3 and TRBJ1-5, with D uncertain. Trimming pared 2 bases from V and 4 bases from J, leaving 9 bases between. CDR3 length: 14 residues. Germline V gives CDR1 ENHRY, CDR2 SYGVKD. Here the CDR3 reads CAISERQGNQPQHF. In DNA, the CDR3 is TGTGCCATCAGTGAGCGACAAGGAAATCAGCCCCAGCATTTT.

This chain connects TRBV11-2 to TRBJ1-4; TRBD1 matches 9 bases. The V gene's germline CDR1 is SGHAT and CDR2 FQNNGV. The CDR3 has 15 amino acids. The V gene end was trimmed by 5 bases and the J gene end by 7 bases; junction bases not matched to a gene: 8. Here the CDR3 reads CASSGSGTGSEKLFF. The CDR3 DNA reads TGTGCCAGCAGCGGATCCGGGACAGGGAGTGAAAAACTGTTTTTT.

V and J are TRBV6-5 and TRBJ2-1; 13 nucleotides line up with TRBD2. There are 15 residues in the CDR3. The ends lost 6 bases at V and 7 bases at J; junction bases unmatched: 6. The germline V gene encodes CDR1 MNHEY and CDR2 SVGAGI. The CDR3 loop reads CASSGLAGVRNEQFF. CDR3 sequence (DNA): TGTGCCAGCAGCGGACTAGCGGGAGTACGGAATGAGCAGTTCTTC.

The V and J genes are TRBV11-2 and TRBJ2-7; 9 bases fit TRBD2. Germline CDR1 and CDR2: SGHAT and FQNNGV. The CDR3 runs to 18 residues. The ends lost 2 bases at V and 5 bases at J; junction bases unmatched: 16. The CDR3 is CASSLIGNSGSKYNEQYF. The DNA of the CDR3 is TGTGCCAGCAGCTTAATTGGTAATAGCGGGAGTAAATATAACGAGCAGTACTTC.

This clone was recorded a few times. V and J are TRBV3-1 (or the pseudogene TRBV3-2) and TRBJ1-1, with unresolved D. The CDR3 length is 14 residues. The germline V gene has CDR1 LGHDT and CDR2 YNNKEL (reference sequence). The V end was cut by 4 bases, the J end by 4 bases, with 13 bases between. CDR3 sequence: CASSLDAKSTEAFF. DNA of the CDR3: TGTGCCAGCAGCCTCGATGCGAAGAGCACTGAAGCTTTCTTT.

The chain recombines TRBV28 with TRBJ1-3; tentatively, D is TRBD1 (6 bases). The CDR3 sequence is 14 residues long. V shed 2 bases and J shed 10 bases, with 15 bases lying between them. The germline V gene encodes CDR1 MDHEN and CDR2 SYDVKM. CDR3 sequence (DNA): TGTGCCAGCAGTTTACAGGGGAAAGTGGCAACCATATATTTT. Translated: CASSLQGKVATIYF.

This clone turned up a few times. The CDR3 loop reads CASSFTGLGYGYTF. CDR3 nucleotides: TGTGCCAGCAGTTTTACAGGGCTCGGCTATGGCTACACCTTC. V usage is TRBV27 and J usage is TRBJ1-2; a weak D match, TRBD1 (6 bases). CDR3 size: 14 residues. CDR1 and CDR2 from the germline V gene are MNHEY and SMNVEV (reference sequence). Trimming removed 3 bases at V and 4 bases at J, with 12 bases between.

Points on this clone: This specimen includes other DNA sequences encoding the same CDR3. J is TRBJ2-7 and V is TRBV5-1, with a weak D call TRBD2 (5 bases). CDR1 is SGHRS, CDR2 YFSETQ, per germline. V dropped 1 base and J dropped 0 bases, with 8 bases sitting between them. CDR3 size: 14 residues. CDR3 in amino acids: CASSLSGSSYEQYF. For the CDR3, the DNA is TGCGCCAGCAGCTTGAGCGGAAGCTCCTACGAGCAGTACTTC.

J is TRBJ2-1 and V is TRBV7-3, with 9 bases matching TRBD2. Germline V lookup: CDR1 SGHTA, CDR2 FQGTGA. The CDR3 covers 15 residues. The J segment lost 5 bases and the V segment lost 5 bases, leaving 7 bases of the junction unmatched. CDR3 in amino acids: CASSNSGRGNNEQFF. The CDR3 bases are TGTGCCAGCAGCAATAGCGGGAGAGGGAACAATGAGCAGTTCTTC.

CDR3 residues: CASSVDSGQETQYF. The DNA for the CDR3 is TGTGCCAGCAGCGTAGATTCGGGGCAAGAGACCCAGTACTTC. V gene TRBV9 combines with J gene TRBJ2-5; tentatively, D is TRBD2 (5 bases). CDR3 length: 14 residues. Per the germline V gene, CDR1 is SGDLS and CDR2 is YYNGEE. V shed 0 bases and J shed 2 bases, with 8 bases lying between them.

This chain uses TRBV28 with TRBJ2-1; 13 nucleotides line up with TRBD2. Germline CDR1 reads MDHEN; CDR2 reads SYDVKM. The CDR3 extends over 16 amino acids. The ends lost 6 bases at V and 8 bases at J; junction bases unmatched: 10. The CDR3 DNA reads as TGTGCCAGCAGCCCCCGAGGGACTAGCGGGATGGATGAGCAGTTCTTC. Protein product: CASSPRGTSGMDEQFF.

This chain joins TRBV28 and TRBJ2-1; 9 bases align to TRBD2. With 5 bases clipped from V and 5 bases from J, the junction kept 10 bases outside the gene matches. Germline-derived CDR1 and CDR2 are MDHEN and SYDVKM. CDR3 size: 16 residues. The CDR3 DNA sequence: TGTGCCAGCAGTCCCCCGACTAGCGGAGCTGACAATGAGCAGTTCTTC. Translating gives CASSPPTSGADNEQFF.

This rearrangement joins TRBV10-3 to TRBJ2-3, with D possibly being TRBD2 (6 bases). The germline CDR1 and CDR2 sequences are ENHRY and SYGVKD. The CDR3 sequence is 16 residues long. The V and J ends lost 1 base and 0 bases respectively, with 11 bases between them. In DNA, the CDR3 is TGTGCCATCAGTGAGTATACCGGGAGTAGCACAGATACGCAGTATTTT. It is translated as CAISEYTGSSTDTQYF.